This is a list of T cell receptor beta chains from one sample in a study of T cells in Graves' hyperthyroidism and ophthalmopathy. One entry per CDR3 protein, called by TCRdb with MiXCR from the multiplex PCR reads. The sample consists of a few hundred thousand distinct CDR3 sequences, 15% to 18% of them appearing once. The sample comprised blood. These receptors were collected from a woman in her thirties with Graves' hyperthyroidism. The CDR3 runs from the conserved cysteine through the conserved F or W. Each record gives: clone size, V gene, CDR3 protein. For some rows the clone size is stated as once, few or many, or as a class when expanded; others skip it.

clone_size: many
v_call: TRBV28
cdr3_aa: CASIPEGQNPYEQYF

clone_size: NA
v_call: TRBV2
cdr3_aa: CAIGGSYEQYF

clone_size: NA
v_call: TRBV6-5
cdr3_aa: CASSSRDRENQPQHF

clone_size: NA
v_call: TRBV5-1
cdr3_aa: CASSLTGGKETQYF

clone_size: many
v_call: TRBV27
cdr3_aa: CASSYRGGYEQYF

clone_size: NA
v_call: TRBV25-1
cdr3_aa: CASSFQGASEQYF

clone_size: many
v_call: TRBV30
cdr3_aa: CAWSRGGQDLSYEQYF

clone_size: many
v_call: TRBV6-1
cdr3_aa: CASSYSGQGALGYTF

clone_size: few
v_call: TRBV11-3
cdr3_aa: CASSSGTGRTGELFF

clone_size: few
v_call: TRBV20-1
cdr3_aa: CSARDQKTFFTEAFF

clone_size: many
v_call: TRBV5-1
cdr3_aa: CASSSWGYTEAFF

clone_size: NA
v_call: TRBV19
cdr3_aa: CASSKTYTDTQYF

clone_size: many
v_call: TRBV28
cdr3_aa: CASSFKDRTSTIGDEQFF

clone_size: many
v_call: TRBV30
cdr3_aa: CAWMGVVNTEAFF

clone_size: once
v_call: TRBV6-1
cdr3_aa: CASSEFGGNSEQLF

clone_size: many
v_call: TRBV18
cdr3_aa: CASLRGDTQYF

clone_size: many
v_call: TRBV5-1
cdr3_aa: CASSQTLIYGYTF

clone_size: few
v_call: TRBV4-1
cdr3_aa: CASSLPGQGGNSNQPQHF

clone_size: few
v_call: TRBV12-3/TRBV12-4
cdr3_aa: CASSPRTSGRNHEQFF

clone_size: few
v_call: TRBV3-1
cdr3_aa: CASSQEALAVYEQYF

clone_size: few
v_call: TRBV2
cdr3_aa: CASSAPAEGGTEAFF

clone_size: NA
v_call: TRBV6-5
cdr3_aa: CASSYAASDRGDYGYTF

clone_size: once
v_call: TRBV7-3
cdr3_aa: CASSASFRAYLDEQYF

clone_size: many
v_call: TRBV2
cdr3_aa: CASKGTATYNEQFF

clone_size: many
v_call: TRBV12-3/TRBV12-4
cdr3_aa: CASDLRTGLNYGYTF

clone_size: many
v_call: TRBV7-6
cdr3_aa: CASSRGGSSYEQYF

clone_size: many
v_call: TRBV5-1
cdr3_aa: CASSYLAGSSYEQYF

clone_size: few
v_call: TRBV19
cdr3_aa: CASSRTSDNYNEQFF

clone_size: few
v_call: TRBV29-1
cdr3_aa: CSASRIDSYEQYF

clone_size: many
v_call: TRBV12-3/TRBV12-4
cdr3_aa: CASSFDRAVEAFF

clone_size: NA
v_call: TRBV7-9
cdr3_aa: CASSQTGTSNEQFF

clone_size: NA
v_call: TRBV6-1
cdr3_aa: CASTLDRGSYNEQFF

clone_size: few
v_call: TRBV4-1
cdr3_aa: CASSQERWRAGNTIYF

clone_size: NA
v_call: TRBV4-2
cdr3_aa: CASSQERKTVYEQYF

clone_size: few
v_call: TRBV6-1
cdr3_aa: CASSRSTGGATGYTF

clone_size: NA
v_call: TRBV27
cdr3_aa: CASIKTGYNEQFF

clone_size: NA
v_call: TRBV6-1
cdr3_aa: CASTTRTSGEQYF

clone_size: many
v_call: TRBV28
cdr3_aa: CASSYGTTHYEQYF

clone_size: many
v_call: TRBV7-3
cdr3_aa: CASSLMGLADTQYF

clone_size: NA
v_call: TRBV6-1
cdr3_aa: CASSRDPRQPQHF